This T cell receptor (beta chain) was identified in a study of T cell responses to AZD1222 COVID-19 vaccine. General study findings and limits: Baseline serostatus was positive in only a handful of AZD1222 recipients.

Trimming removed 0 bases from V and 8 bases from J, with 13 bases in between. CDR3 size: 14 residues. Germline values: CDR1 KGHSH, CDR2 LQKENI. Notes on this clone: Its target is not known.

The assay was immunoSEQ multiplex PCR, and TCRdb's table has in-frame clones only and misses some. The sample includes 150,000 to 200,000 clones, under 95% of them seen just once. The chain carries TRBV18 and TRBJ1-2, with D unclear. The sequencing here drew on peripheral blood, taken 28 days after the second AZD1222 dose. This receptor was taken from an adult who received the AZD1222 COVID-19 vaccine. The CDR3 here is CASSPPPVFDGYTF. CDR3 in DNA: TGTGCCAGCTCACCACCTCCGGTATTCGACGGCTACACCTTC.